One and the same sample provided the 27 T cell receptor beta chains below, sequenced in a study of T-cell memory formation after mild COVID-19 (TCRdb year 2021). The receptor library was made with 5' RACE. Instrument used: Illumina NovaSeq 6000. Clones were called with MiXCR by TCRdb after fastp trimmed the public reads at Q25, and only in-frame beta chains were retained. Duplicate CDR3 protein sequences are folded into a single record with the most common DNA and genes. The sample yields around 530,000 distinct CDR3 sequences; less than 25% were counted once. The ten largest clones add up to under 8.5% of the sample. The sequenced material came from PBMCs or a T cell subset sorted from them (not recorded which). The receptors here all came from an adult woman who had mild COVID-19 (a few samples of this study predate the infection). The sample titles of this study are shuffled in the database, so cell type and time point are left out; the donor was told from shared clones.

This chain connects TRBV5-1 to TRBJ1-1; D may be TRBD1 (6 bases). Germline CDR1 reads SGHRS; CDR2 reads YFSETQ. V was cut by 1 base and J by 2 bases, with 9 bases left in between. The CDR3 consists of 14 residues. The CDR3 sequence: CASSLPDRNTEAFF. The DNA for the CDR3 is TGCGCCAGCAGCTTGCCGGACAGAAACACTGAAGCTTTCTTT.

A few counts support this clonotype. The CDR3 DNA follows: TGTGCCAGCAGCTCCCTTGAGGGGTTAAGCACAGATACGCAGTATTTT. It specifies CASSSLEGLSTDTQYF. V usage is TRBV3-1 and J usage is TRBJ2-3; D tentatively fits TRBD1 or TRBD2 (5 bases each). The CDR3 extends over 16 amino acids. V was pared by 5 bases and J by 0 bases, with 15 bases between. Germline V CDR1 and CDR2: LGHDT, YNNKEL (reference sequence).

This clonotype has just a few counts. The V gene is TRBV7-8, the J gene TRBJ2-4; no clear D gene. The CDR3 is 16 amino acids. Trimming left V 5 bases short and J 1 base short, with 15 bases between. CDR1 is SGHVS and CDR2 is FQNEAQ in the germline V gene. The CDR3 here is CASSRDGYGAKNIQYF. CDR3 DNA sequence: TGTGCCAGCAGCCGAGACGGGTACGGCGCCAAAAACATTCAGTACTTC.

The sample holds a few counts of this clonotype. The CDR3 DNA reads as TGCGCCAGCAGCCAAGAGACGGGAGGGTACACCGGGGAGCTGTTTTTT. Its protein is CASSQETGGYTGELFF. The rearrangement joins TRBV4-3 to TRBJ2-2; TRBD2 matches at 8 bases. The CDR3 is made up of 16 amino acids. CDR1 is LGHNA, CDR2 YSLEER, per germline. V lost 0 bases, J lost 3 bases, and 3 bases stayed unmatched.

The chain carries TRBV20-1 and TRBJ2-2; D tentatively reads TRBD1 or TRBD2 (5 bases each). CDR1 is DFQATT, CDR2 SNEGSKA, per germline (reference sequence). Trimming removed 4 bases at V and 5 bases at J, with 14 bases between. The CDR3 spans 14 residues. CDR3 protein: CSATREWGTGELFF. The CDR3 nucleotides are TGCAGTGCTACCAGGGAGTGGGGAACCGGGGAGCTGTTTTTT.

This chain connects TRBV4-2 to TRBJ1-2, with 9 bases lining up with TRBD1. The CDR3 is 14 amino acids. In germline, CDR1 is LGHNA, CDR2 YNFKEQ. V dropped 0 bases and J dropped 8; count of bases not matched to a gene: 4. The CDR3 is CASSQEGTGQGYTF. In DNA form, the CDR3 reads TGTGCCAGCAGCCAAGAGGGGACAGGGCAGGGCTACACCTTC.

The chain joins TRBV20-1 to TRBJ1-2; 8 bases align to TRBD1. CDR1 is DFQATT, CDR2 SNEGSKA, per germline (reference sequence). The CDR3 consists of 14 residues. Trimming took 5 bases from V and 8 from J; bases not matched to a gene: 13. The chain's CDR3 is CSAPQQGGVEGYTF. In nucleotides, the CDR3 is TGCAGTGCTCCGCAACAGGGGGGAGTGGAGGGCTACACCTTC.

The V call is TRBV27, the J call TRBJ1-2; a weak D match, TRBD1 (6 bases). Germline-derived CDR1 and CDR2 are MNHEY and SMNVEV (reference sequence). This CDR3 is 16 amino acids long. V shed 3 bases and J shed 0 bases, with 14 bases lying between them. CDR3 sequence reads: CASSFSRGQPNYGYTF. The CDR3 DNA reads as TGTGCCAGCAGTTTCTCGAGGGGACAACCTAACTATGGCTACACCTTC.

The J gene is TRBJ2-7, the V gene TRBV12-3 or TRBV12-4; D gene unclear. CDR3 length: 15 residues. V lost 0 bases to trimming and J lost 5 bases, with 14 bases between them. The CDR3 nucleotides are TGTGCCAGCAGTTTAGCAGGCCCCCCTCTCGACGAGCAGTACTTC. Protein product: CASSLAGPPLDEQYF.

This clonotype showed up just a few times. The chain is built from TRBV12-3 or TRBV12-4 and TRBJ1-4, with TRBD1 as a possible D gene (5 bases). The CDR3 is made up of 15 amino acids. The V end lost 3 bases, the J end lost 4 bases, and 12 bases lay between the germline ends. The CDR3 here is CASSFTGGDNEKLFF. The DNA of the CDR3 is TGTGCCAGCAGTTTCACCGGAGGGGATAATGAAAAACTGTTTTTT.

This clonotype was recorded many times. The V and J genes are TRBV7-2 and TRBJ2-1; 8 bases map to TRBD2. The CDR3 is 17 amino acids. V shed 7 bases, J shed 8 bases, and the junction held 19 bases outside the gene matches. Germline loops: CDR1 SGHTA, CDR2 FQGNSA. CDR3 amino acids: CASTPSVRGGPAHEQFF. CDR3 bases: TGTGCCAGCACCCCCTCGGTTCGCGGGGGGCCCGCCCATGAGCAGTTCTTC.

This chain joins TRBV3-1 and TRBJ1-1; D is uncertain. Germline V gene data show CDR1 as LGHDT and CDR2 as YNNKEL (reference sequence). Trimming removed 3 bases at V and 1 base at J, with 12 bases between. This CDR3 has 15 residues. CDR3 loop: CASSHQAKANTEAFF. The CDR3 bases are TGTGCCAGCAGCCACCAGGCAAAGGCGAACACTGAAGCTTTCTTT.

The chain carries TRBV7-8 and TRBJ2-7; D call uncertain. The CDR3 sequence is 14 residues long. V gave up 4 bases and J gave up 2 bases, with 12 bases separating them. Germline V gives CDR1 SGHVS, CDR2 FQNEAQ. CDR3 sequence (DNA): TGTGCCAGCAGCTCCCGAGAAGGGCCCTACGAGCAGTACTTC. Protein product: CASSSREGPYEQYF.

This clonotype was picked up a small number of times. The chain combines TRBV7-7 with TRBJ2-1; 9 bases are a match to TRBD2. The CDR3 consists of 16 residues. Germline V gives CDR1 SSHAT, CDR2 FNYEAQ (reference sequence). After removal of 5 bases from V and 2 bases from J, the junction contained 7 bases not matched to a gene. In DNA, the CDR3 is TGTGCCAGCAGCCCAATAGCGGGGGCCCCCTACAATGAGCAGTTCTTC. Residues: CASSPIAGAPYNEQFF.

This clonotype has only a few counts. The CDR3, as DNA: TGTGCCAGCAGTTTACACAGGGGGTACGAGCAGTACTTC. It specifies CASSLHRGYEQYF. This chain uses TRBV12-3 or TRBV12-4 with TRBJ2-7, with 8 bases identical to TRBD1. This CDR3 contains 13 residues. The V gene end was trimmed by 2 bases and the J gene end by 4 bases; junction bases not matched to a gene: 1.

The chain combines TRBV7-9 with TRBJ1-2, with 9 bases that match TRBD1. CDR3 length: 15 residues. From germline, CDR1 is SEHNR and CDR2 FQNEAQ (reference sequence). J was trimmed by 4 bases and V by 8 bases; bases with no gene match: 11. The CDR3 coding sequence is TGTGCCAGCTCCGACCGGGACAGGGACTTCTATGGCTACACCTTC. As protein: CASSDRDRDFYGYTF.

This clonotype was recorded a few times. The rearrangement joins TRBV12-3 or TRBV12-4 to TRBJ1-1; D is undetermined. This CDR3 contains 13 residues. V was clipped by 5 bases and J by 0 bases, with 7 bases between them. The CDR3 region is CASSNLVNTEAFF. For the CDR3, the DNA is TGTGCCAGCAGTAATTTAGTGAACACTGAAGCTTTCTTT.

This clonotype was seen more than once but under ten times. This chain uses TRBV3-1 with TRBJ1-1; a possible D gene is TRBD1 (5 bases). The length of the CDR3 is 13 residues. V lost 0 bases and J 7 bases, leaving 9 bases between the germline ends. Germline lookup yields CDR1 LGHDT and CDR2 YNNKEL (reference sequence). This chain's CDR3 is CASSQDGAREAFF. The CDR3 DNA follows: TGTGCCAGCAGCCAAGATGGGGCCCGTGAAGCTTTCTTT.

This clonotype has just a few counts. The rearrangement links TRBV14 to TRBJ1-1; D gene uncertain. Trimming shortened V by 4 bases and J by 5 bases, and 17 bases separated the two germline ends. Germline-derived CDR1 and CDR2 are SGHDN and FVKESK. The CDR3 covers 15 residues. This CDR3 reads CASSRNTLRFTEAFF. The CDR3 region has the DNA TGTGCCAGCAGCCGAAACACCCTGAGATTTACTGAAGCTTTCTTT.

This clonotype was found many times. The V gene is TRBV5-6, the J gene TRBJ1-3; possible D gene TRBD1, 5 bases. The CDR3 has 16 amino acids. Germline assignment: CDR1 SGHDT and CDR2 YYEEEE. V shed 0 bases and J shed 4 bases, with 14 bases lying between them. The CDR3 sequence is CASSLVGDNSGNTIYF. The DNA of the CDR3 is TGTGCCAGCAGCTTGGTAGGGGATAACAGCGGAAACACCATATATTTT. The variable domain in full, with the rest retrieved from reference TRBV5-6 and TRBJ1-3, is DAGVTQSPTHLIKTRGQQVTLRCSPKSGHDTVSWYQQALGQGPQFIFQYYEEEERQRGNFPDRFSGHQFPNYSSELNVNALLLGDSALYLCASSLVGDNSGNTIYFGEGSWLTVV.

The V call is TRBV7-6, the J call TRBJ2-1, with 8 bases that match TRBD2. Germline values: CDR1 SGHVS, CDR2 FNYEAQ. This CDR3 contains 16 residues. V shed 1 base and J 7 bases; nucleotides not matched to a gene: 9. CDR3 sequence reads: CASSLGRTGGGNEQFF. Written as DNA, the CDR3 is TGTGCCAGCAGCTTAGGGCGAACGGGAGGGGGGAATGAGCAGTTCTTC.

This clonotype was picked up a small number of times. The chain carries TRBV3-1 and TRBJ1-2; possibly TRBD1 for D (5 bases). Germline V CDR1 and CDR2: LGHDT, YNNKEL (reference sequence). Trimming stripped 5 bases from V and 0 bases from J, with 13 bases between. CDR3 length: 15 residues. The DNA for the CDR3 is TGTGCCAGCAGCTTCGGGACGGGGTCTAACTATGGCTACACCTTC. It translates to CASSFGTGSNYGYTF.

The table lists this clonotype with a few counts. The rearrangement joins TRBV12-3 or TRBV12-4 to TRBJ1-6, with 8 bases aligning to TRBD1. The V gene end was trimmed by 6 bases and the J gene end by 10 bases; junction bases not matched to a gene: 11. This CDR3 contains 15 residues. The CDR3 loop reads CASSLTRGQGSPLHF. The CDR3 nucleotides read TGTGCCAGCAGCTTAACCAGGGGGCAGGGATCACCCCTCCACTTT.

This chain uses TRBV6-2 or TRBV6-3 with TRBJ2-1, with 10 bases that match TRBD2. J gave up 4 bases and V 6 bases, and 3 bases lay outside the gene matches. Germline CDR1 MNHEY, CDR2 SVGEGT. This CDR3 has 14 amino acids. The CDR3 DNA sequence: TGTGCCAGCAGAGGGACTAGCGTATACAATGAGCAGTTCTTC. It yields the protein CASRGTSVYNEQFF.

This clonotype has only a few counts. V and J are TRBV12-3 or TRBV12-4 and TRBJ2-1, with TRBD1 matching 8 bases. The length of the CDR3 is 15 residues. Trimming cost V 6 bases and J 3 bases; bases outside gene matches: 7. DNA of the CDR3: TGTGCCAGCAGGAGCGGACAGGGTGGCTACAATGAGCAGTTCTTC. As protein: CASRSGQGGYNEQFF.

CDR3 DNA sequence: TGCGCCAGCAGCCAGACACTACGGTCCTACGAGCAGTACTTC. Protein sequence: CASSQTLRSYEQYF. This chain connects TRBV4-1 to TRBJ2-7; no firm D call. CDR3 size: 14 residues. In germline, CDR1 is MGHRA, CDR2 YSYEKL. Trimming removed 3 bases at V and 1 base at J, with 10 bases between.

The chain joins TRBV4-1 to TRBJ2-5, with 7 bases lining up with TRBD1. The CDR3 totals 14 residues. Germline values: CDR1 MGHRA, CDR2 YSYEKL. The V segment lost 3 bases and the J segment 2 bases; nucleotides outside the gene matches: 3. CDR3 nucleotides: TGCGCCAGCAGCCAGTGGACAGGTCAAGAGACCCAGTACTTC. It encodes CASSQWTGQETQYF.